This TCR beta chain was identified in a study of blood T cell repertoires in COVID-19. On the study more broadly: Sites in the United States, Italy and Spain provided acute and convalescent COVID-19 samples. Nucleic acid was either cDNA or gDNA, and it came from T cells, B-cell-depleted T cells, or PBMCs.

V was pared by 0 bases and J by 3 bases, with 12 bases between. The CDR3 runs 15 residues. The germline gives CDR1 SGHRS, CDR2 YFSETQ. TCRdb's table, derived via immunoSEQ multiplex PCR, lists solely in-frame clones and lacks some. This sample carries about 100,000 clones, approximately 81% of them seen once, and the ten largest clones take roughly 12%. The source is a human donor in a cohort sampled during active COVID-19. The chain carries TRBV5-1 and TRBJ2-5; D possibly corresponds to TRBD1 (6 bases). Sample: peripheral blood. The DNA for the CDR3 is TGCGCCAGCAGCTTGGTCCCAGGGGCCAAAGAGACCCAGTACTTC. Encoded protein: CASSLVPGAKETQYF.